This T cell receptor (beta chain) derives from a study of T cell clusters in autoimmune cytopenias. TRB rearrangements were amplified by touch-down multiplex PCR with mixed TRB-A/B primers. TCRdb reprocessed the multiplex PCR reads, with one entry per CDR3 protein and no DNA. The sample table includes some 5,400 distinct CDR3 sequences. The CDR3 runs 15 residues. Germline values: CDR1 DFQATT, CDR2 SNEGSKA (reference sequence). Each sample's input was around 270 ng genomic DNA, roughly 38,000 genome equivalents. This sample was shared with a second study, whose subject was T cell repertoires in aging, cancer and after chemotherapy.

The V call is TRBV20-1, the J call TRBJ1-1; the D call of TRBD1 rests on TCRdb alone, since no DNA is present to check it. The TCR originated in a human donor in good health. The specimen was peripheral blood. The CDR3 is CSARDLTGVGTEAFF.